The 26 T cell receptor beta chains below all came from one sample that was sequenced in a study of shared clonotypes between healthy human individuals. Generated by immunoSEQ multiplex PCR, the TCRdb table keeps only in-frame clones and is missing some. Of hundreds of thousands of clones listed, over 65% were seen once; the top ten hold 1.5% to 2%. Sequencing was performed on memory CD4+ T cells sorted from blood. Regarding subset: CD45RA-negative fraction. The receptors were gathered from a woman in her 30s in good health.

This clone was recorded at least ten times. The sample contains more than one DNA sequence encoding this CDR3. The gene calls are TRBV6-1 and TRBJ2-5; D is uncertain. The CDR3 contains 14 residues. From germline, CDR1 is MNHNS and CDR2 SASEGT. Trimming shortened V by 5 bases and J by 5 bases, and 15 bases separated the two germline ends. The chain's CDR3 is CASSRIRNEETQYF. CDR3 bases: TGTGCCAGCAGTAGAATCAGGAACGAGGAGACCCAGTACTTC.

The genes are TRBV18 and TRBJ2-4, with D perhaps matching TRBD2 (6 bases). The CDR3 has 14 residues. V lost 1 base and J 8 bases, leaving 12 bases between the germline ends. Per the germline V gene, CDR1 is KGHSH and CDR2 is LQKENI. CDR3 amino acids: CASSPRSREDIQYF. Here the CDR3 DNA reads TGTGCCAGCTCACCACGATCCAGGGAGGACATTCAGTACTTC.

This clone was seen a few times. The identical CDR3 is also encoded by other nucleotide sequences in the sample. The chain couples TRBV19 to TRBJ2-3; 8 bases line up with TRBD2. From germline, CDR1 is LNHDA and CDR2 SQIVND (reference sequence). V gave up 4 bases and J gave up 0 bases; unmatched junction bases: 0. This CDR3 region has 14 residues. The CDR3: CASSTSGSTDTQYF. The DNA for the CDR3 is TGTGCCAGTAGTACTAGCGGGAGCACAGATACGCAGTATTTT.

The chain has TRBV7-9 and TRBJ2-1; D gene uncertain. The CDR3 has 14 amino acids. Looked up from germline, CDR1 is SEHNR and CDR2 is FQNEAQ (reference sequence). With 1 base removed from V and 4 bases from J, the gap between germline ends came to 8 bases. CDR3 sequence: CASSLERWYNEQFF. CDR3 bases: TGTGCCAGCAGCTTAGAAAGGTGGTACAATGAGCAGTTCTTC.

The rearrangement joins TRBV7-9 to TRBJ2-2; 7 bases map to TRBD1. This CDR3 has 15 residues. V lost 5 bases and J lost 2; bases outside the gene matches: 5. From germline, CDR1 is SEHNR and CDR2 FQNEAQ (reference sequence). Here the CDR3 DNA reads TGTGCCAGCAGCCACCGACAGGGAAACACCGGGGAGCTGTTTTTT. Amino acids: CASSHRQGNTGELFF.

The rearrangement joins TRBV11-3 to TRBJ2-1, with a tentative D call TRBD2 (7 bases). Germline V gene sequence: CDR1 SGHNT, CDR2 YENEEA. V lost 2 bases and J lost 2, with 16 bases in between. This CDR3 is built from 17 residues. The CDR3 coding sequence is TGTGCCAGCAGCTTATCCTATGGGAGGGGGGCCTACAATGAGCAGTTCTTC. It encodes CASSLSYGRGAYNEQFF.

The CDR3 region has the DNA TGTGCCAGCAGCTTAGGGGGACCGGGTGGTGAGCAGTTCTTC. It encodes CASSLGGPGGEQFF. V usage is TRBV11-3 and J usage is TRBJ2-1; D tentatively reads TRBD1 or TRBD2 (5 bases each). This CDR3 is built from 14 residues. Trimming shortened V by 1 base and J by 9 bases, and 13 bases separated the two germline ends. The germline V gene encodes CDR1 SGHNT and CDR2 YENEEA. Full variable domain (missing parts from reference TRBV11-3 and TRBJ2-1): EAGVVQSPRYKIIEKKQPVAFWCNPISGHNTLYWYLQNLGQGPELLIRYENEEAVDDSQLPKDRFSAERLKGVDSTLKIQPAELGDSAVYLCASSLGGPGGEQFFGPGTRLTVL.

The chain carries TRBV7-2 and TRBJ2-2, with D possibly being TRBD2 (6 bases). The CDR3 loop spans 15 amino acids. The V gene's germline CDR1 is SGHTA and CDR2 FQGNSA. Trimming removed 6 bases from V and 5 bases from J, with 16 bases in between. The CDR3 region is CASRFGGGWTGELFF. CDR3 DNA sequence: TGTGCCAGCAGATTCGGGGGAGGATGGACCGGGGAGCTGTTTTTT. Based on the CDR3 plus reference TRBV7-2 and TRBJ2-2, the full variable domain is GAGVSQSPSNKVTEKGKDVELRCDPISGHTALYWYRQSLGQGLEFLIYFQGNSAPDKSGLPSDRFSAERTGGSVSTLTIQRTQQEDSAVYLCASRFGGGWTGELFFGEGSRLTVL.

The chain carries TRBV6-1 and TRBJ1-5, with 9 bases lining up with TRBD1. Germline trimming cut 2 bases from V and 3 bases from J; bases unmatched to any gene: 8. Germline CDR1 and CDR2: MNHNS and SASEGT. There are 17 residues in the CDR3. The CDR3 DNA sequence: TGTGCCAGCAGTGAAACGGGACAGGGATATGACAATCAGCCCCAGCATTTT. As protein: CASSETGQGYDNQPQHF.

This chain joins TRBV10-2 and TRBJ1-3; TRBD1 is a possible D gene (5 bases). V lost 4 bases to trimming and J lost 3 bases, with 16 bases between them. The CDR3 is made up of 16 amino acids. CDR1 WSHSY and CDR2 SAAADI come from the germline V gene. CDR3 DNA sequence: TGCGCCAGCAGTGTAGCGGGAGGGGCGCGTGGAAACACCATATATTTT. Translated, it gives CASSVAGGARGNTIYF.

The chain links TRBV11-2 to TRBJ2-5; D remains ambiguous. Germline V gives CDR1 SGHAT, CDR2 FQNNGV. V was cut by 0 bases and J by 7 bases, with 6 bases left in between. The CDR3 extends over 12 amino acids. As DNA, the CDR3 is TGTGCCAGCAGCTTAGATTCTGGGACCCAGTACTTC. Its translation is CASSLDSGTQYF.

As for this clone: The same CDR3 can be traced to other DNA sequences in this sample. The gene calls are TRBV7-9 and TRBJ2-2, with a weak D call TRBD1 (6 bases). Trimming took off 5 bases at V and 4 bases at J, with 11 bases between the two ends. The CDR3 is 14 residues long. Per the germline V gene, CDR1 is SEHNR and CDR2 is FQNEAQ (reference sequence). The CDR3 spells CASSQQGGTGELFF. The CDR3 DNA follows: TGTGCCAGCAGCCAACAGGGCGGCACCGGGGAGCTGTTTTTT.

The V call is TRBV28, the J call TRBJ1-3; possibly TRBD1 for D (6 bases). V shed 6 bases and J shed 0 bases, with 15 bases lying between them. CDR3 length equals 16 residues. Germline values: CDR1 MDHEN, CDR2 SYDVKM. The CDR3 nucleotides are TGTGCCAGCAGCAGGGGAGGGGCTAACTCTGGAAACACCATATATTTT. Amino acids: CASSRGGANSGNTIYF.

CDR3 region: CASSSRGQGSTGELFF. The CDR3 region has the DNA TGTGCCAGCAGCTCCCGCGGACAGGGCTCAACCGGGGAGCTGTTTTTT. This chain uses TRBV11-2 with TRBJ2-2, with 8 nucleotides matching TRBD1. V lost 4 bases and J lost 5; bases outside the gene matches: 9. Germline V gives CDR1 SGHAT, CDR2 FQNNGV. This CDR3 is 16 amino acids long.

The chain couples TRBV7-3 to TRBJ2-1; D is tentatively TRBD1 or TRBD2 (5 bases each). The germline V gene has CDR1 SGHTA and CDR2 FQGTGA. The CDR3 sequence is 13 residues long. V was clipped by 5 bases and J by 9 bases, with 14 bases between them. In DNA form, the CDR3 reads TGTGCCAGCAGCCGACAGAAAGAGGGTGAGCAGTTCTTC. Amino acid sequence: CASSRQKEGEQFF.

V is TRBV28 and J is TRBJ2-7; the D gene is possibly TRBD2 (6 bases). This CDR3 has 15 amino acids. V dropped 3 bases and J dropped 0 bases, with 12 bases sitting between them. Looked up from germline, CDR1 is MDHEN and CDR2 is SYDVKM. CDR3: CASSLARRDSYEQYF. The CDR3 DNA is TGTGCCAGCAGTTTGGCCCGGAGGGACTCCTACGAGCAGTACTTC.

The chain links TRBV29-1 to TRBJ1-1; 7 bases agree with TRBD1. Germline assignment: CDR1 SQVTM and CDR2 ANQGSEA. The CDR3 length is 12 residues. J gave up 5 bases and V 7 bases, and 7 bases lay outside the gene matches. Here the CDR3 DNA reads TGCAGCGAGAACAGGGGAGGGACTGAAGCTTTCTTT. Translated: CSENRGGTEAFF.

This chain joins TRBV5-6 and TRBJ2-6; 10 nucleotides align to TRBD1. Germline CDR1 is SGHDT and CDR2 is YYEEEE. V dropped 3 bases and J dropped 0; count of bases not matched to a gene: 9. The CDR3 loop spans 19 amino acids. CDR3 in DNA: TGTGCCAGCAGCTCCCTCCGACAGGGGGCTAGCTCTGGGGCCAACGTCCTGACTTTC. This encodes CASSSLRQGASSGANVLTF.

This clone was seen a few times. J is TRBJ2-1 and V is TRBV7-9, with TRBD2 as a possible D gene (5 bases). This CDR3 spans 16 amino acids. Trimming pared 7 bases from V and 7 bases from J, leaving 23 bases between. Germline values: CDR1 SEHNR, CDR2 FQNEAQ (reference sequence). The CDR3 sequence: CASTPSFLRGSNEQFF. In DNA, the CDR3 is TGTGCCAGCACCCCTTCATTCCTTCGGGGTAGTAATGAGCAGTTCTTC.

There are a few counts of this clone. The chain combines TRBV7-8 with TRBJ2-5; D remains ambiguous. The V end lost 1 base, the J end lost 2 bases, and 8 bases lay between the germline ends. The CDR3 has 14 amino acids. Germline CDR1 and CDR2: SGHVS and FQNEAQ. The CDR3 is CASSLGRLQETQYF. CDR3 DNA: TGTGCCAGCAGCTTAGGAAGGCTTCAAGAGACCCAGTACTTC.

The J gene is TRBJ1-4, the V gene TRBV28; D is possibly TRBD1 (5 bases). CDR1 MDHEN and CDR2 SYDVKM come from the germline V gene. Trimming stripped 3 bases from V and 7 bases from J, with 18 bases between. The CDR3 runs to 16 residues. The CDR3 here is CASSLPGSPGGEKLFF. CDR3 in DNA: TGTGCCAGCAGTTTGCCCGGATCGCCCGGGGGTGAAAAACTGTTTTTT.

This chain uses TRBV6-5 with TRBJ1-4; the match to TRBD1 covers 8 bases. V dropped 3 bases and J dropped 11; count of bases not matched to a gene: 14. Per germline, CDR1 MNHEY and CDR2 SVGAGI. This CDR3 contains 16 residues. The CDR3 DNA follows: TGTGCCAGCAGTTATCAGGCCGGACAGGGCGTTATGAAACTGTTTTTT. It translates to CASSYQAGQGVMKLFF.

A few counts support this clone. The V call is TRBV2, the J call TRBJ2-7; 12 bases fit TRBD2. Germline CDR1 and CDR2: SNHLY and FYNNEI. V shed 8 bases and J 0 bases; nucleotides not matched to a gene: 2. CDR3 length equals 14 residues. The CDR3 here is CASLTSGSSYEQYF. The CDR3 DNA follows: TGTGCCAGCCTGACTAGCGGGAGCTCCTACGAGCAGTACTTC.

J is TRBJ2-7 and V is TRBV6-5; no reliable D call. Germline CDR1 is MNHEY and CDR2 is SVGAGI. The V end lost 8 bases, the J end lost 3 bases, and 17 bases lay between the germline ends. The CDR3 spans 14 residues. The CDR3 DNA reads TGTGCCAGCGGTTTGGGCGCCAATGGCTACGAGCAGTACTTC. Protein: CASGLGANGYEQYF.

The genes are TRBV28 and TRBJ1-1; D not resolved. CDR1 is MDHEN and CDR2 is SYDVKM in the germline V gene. The ends were cut back, 10 bases at V and 6 bases at J, with 12 bases in the middle. CDR3 length equals 11 residues. CDR3 sequence: CAIRAVAEAFF. In DNA, the CDR3 is TGTGCCATCCGAGCGGTGGCTGAAGCTTTCTTT.

V is TRBV27 and J is TRBJ2-7; TRBD1 matches at 7 bases. The germline gives CDR1 MNHEY, CDR2 SMNVEV (reference sequence). The CDR3 length is 15 residues. The V gene end was trimmed by 6 bases and the J gene end by 4 bases; junction bases not matched to a gene: 12. This chain's CDR3 is CASSRQGTPGYEQYF. The CDR3 DNA reads TGTGCCAGCAGCCGACAGGGTACTCCCGGTTACGAGCAGTACTTC.